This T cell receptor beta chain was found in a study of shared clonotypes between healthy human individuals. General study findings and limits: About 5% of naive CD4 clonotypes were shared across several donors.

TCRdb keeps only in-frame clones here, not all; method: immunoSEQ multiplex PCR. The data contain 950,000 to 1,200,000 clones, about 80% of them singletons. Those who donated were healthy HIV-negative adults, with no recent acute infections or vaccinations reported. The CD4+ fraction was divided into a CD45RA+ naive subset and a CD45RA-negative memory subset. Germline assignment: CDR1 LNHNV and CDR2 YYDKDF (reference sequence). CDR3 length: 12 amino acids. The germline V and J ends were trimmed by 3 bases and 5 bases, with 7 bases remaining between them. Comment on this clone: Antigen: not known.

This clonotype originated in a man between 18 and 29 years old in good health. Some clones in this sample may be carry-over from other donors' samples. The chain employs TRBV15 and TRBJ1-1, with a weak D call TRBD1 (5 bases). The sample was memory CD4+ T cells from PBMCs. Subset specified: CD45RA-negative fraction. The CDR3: CATSRGRTEAFF. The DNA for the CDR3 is TGTGCCACCAGCAGGGGACGGACTGAAGCTTTCTTT.